A selection of T cell receptor beta chains follows, all from one sample in a study of shared clonotypes between healthy human individuals. The table came from immunoSEQ multiplex PCR; TCRdb's copy has only in-frame clones and leaves some out. The table lists just over 2,000,000 clones, 85% to 95% of them singletons. The sample taken for sequencing was naive CD4+ T cells sorted from blood. The receptors shown here come from a young man in good health. Both conserved end residues are part of each CDR3. The order of the fields is J gene, V gene, CDR3 protein.

TRBJ2-2	TRBV18	CASSRSWTDGFWELFF
TRBJ2-5	TRBV10-3	CAISESGPGETQYF
TRBJ2-7	TRBV5-6	CASSRTGADYEQYF
TRBJ2-7	TRBV5-1	CASSLGDRDEQYF
TRBJ2-2	TRBV28	CASRRGPGELFF
TRBJ2-3	TRBV27	CASGRGAQQDTQYF
TRBJ1-5	TRBV28	CASSYPSNQPQHF
TRBJ2-3	TRBV7-3	CASSHRGDTQYF
TRBJ2-7	TRBV15	CATSRVPGYEQYF
TRBJ1-4	TRBV5-1	CASSLALGGEEKLFF
TRBJ1-2	TRBV19	CASSIKTGGPGGYTF
TRBJ2-1	TRBV30	CAWSLAGGRNEQFF
TRBJ2-5	TRBV9	CASSVDSGPGETQYF
TRBJ2-7	TRBV14	CASSQDDRAYYYEQYF
TRBJ2-3	TRBV5-1	CASSDLTDTQYF
TRBJ2-2	TRBV5-4	CASSQGVSGGSVGELFF